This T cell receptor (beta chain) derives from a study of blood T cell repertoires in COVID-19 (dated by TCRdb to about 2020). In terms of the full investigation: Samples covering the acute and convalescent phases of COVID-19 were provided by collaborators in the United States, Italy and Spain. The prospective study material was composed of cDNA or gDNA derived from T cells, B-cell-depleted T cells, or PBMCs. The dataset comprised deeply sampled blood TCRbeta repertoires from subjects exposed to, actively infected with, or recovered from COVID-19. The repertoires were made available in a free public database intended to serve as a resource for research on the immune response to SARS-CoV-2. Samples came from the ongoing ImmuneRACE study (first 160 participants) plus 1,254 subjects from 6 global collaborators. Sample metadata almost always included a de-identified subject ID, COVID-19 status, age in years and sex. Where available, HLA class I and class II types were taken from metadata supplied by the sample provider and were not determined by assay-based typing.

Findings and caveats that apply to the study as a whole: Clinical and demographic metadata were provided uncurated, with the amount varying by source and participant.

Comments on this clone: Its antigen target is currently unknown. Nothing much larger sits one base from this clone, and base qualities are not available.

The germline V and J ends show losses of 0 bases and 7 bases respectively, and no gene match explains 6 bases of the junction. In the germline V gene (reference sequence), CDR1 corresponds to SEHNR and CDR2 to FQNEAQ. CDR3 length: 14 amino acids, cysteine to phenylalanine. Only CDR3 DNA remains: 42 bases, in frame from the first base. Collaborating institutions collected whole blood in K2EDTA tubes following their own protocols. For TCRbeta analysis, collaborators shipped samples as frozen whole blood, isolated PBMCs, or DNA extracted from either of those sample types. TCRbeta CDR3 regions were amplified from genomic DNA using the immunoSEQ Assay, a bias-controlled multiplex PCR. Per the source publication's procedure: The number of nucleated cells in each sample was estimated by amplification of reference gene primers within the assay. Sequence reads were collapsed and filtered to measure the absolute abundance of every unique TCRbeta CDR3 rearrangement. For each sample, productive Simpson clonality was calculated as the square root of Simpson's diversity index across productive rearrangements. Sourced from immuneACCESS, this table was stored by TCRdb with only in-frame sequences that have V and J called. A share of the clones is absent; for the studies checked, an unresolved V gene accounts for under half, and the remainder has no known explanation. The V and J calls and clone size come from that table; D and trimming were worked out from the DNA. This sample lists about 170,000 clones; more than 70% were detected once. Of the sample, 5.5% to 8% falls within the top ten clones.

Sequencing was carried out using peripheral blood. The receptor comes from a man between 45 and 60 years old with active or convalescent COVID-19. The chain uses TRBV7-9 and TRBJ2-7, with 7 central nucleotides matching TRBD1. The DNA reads TGTGCCAGCAGCTTAGCGGGGACAGCTGGGGAGCAGTACTTC. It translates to CASSLAGTAGEQYF.